Listed below are T cell receptor beta chains from one sample, sequenced in a study of cytomegalovirus exposure and HLA in healthy donors. TCRdb keeps only in-frame clones here, not all; method: immunoSEQ multiplex PCR. The sample has roughly 89,000 clones, over 75% seen once. The sample taken for sequencing was PBMCs. Every receptor here comes from a man aged 18 to 35 in good health and CMV-seronegative. The CDR3 runs from the conserved cysteine through the conserved F or W. D genes are given only for firm matches. Only some rows state a clone size, as once, few, many or a class for expanded clones.

j_gene: TRBJ2-1; v_gene: TRBV11-2; abundance: NA; d_gene: NA; CDR3aa: CASSYSGNEQFF; CDR3nt: TGTGCCAGCAGCTACAGTGGTAATGAGCAGTTCTTC
j_gene: TRBJ1-2; v_gene: TRBV9; abundance: NA; d_gene: NA; CDR3aa: CASSVVSGDGYTF; CDR3nt: TGTGCCAGCAGCGTAGTGTCAGGGGACGGCTACACCTTC
j_gene: TRBJ1-6; v_gene: TRBV10-1; abundance: NA; d_gene: NA; CDR3aa: CASSESGTFSPLHF; CDR3nt: TGCGCCAGCAGTGAGTCCGGGACTTTTTCACCCCTCCACTTT
j_gene: TRBJ2-2; v_gene: TRBV9; abundance: NA; d_gene: TRBD2; CDR3aa: CASSAGLAGALNTGELFF; CDR3nt: TGTGCCAGCAGCGCCGGACTAGCGGGGGCCCTAAACACCGGGGAGCTGTTTTTT
j_gene: TRBJ1-1; v_gene: TRBV4-2; abundance: few; d_gene: NA; CDR3aa: CASSQSRGTEAFF; CDR3nt: TGTGCCAGCAGCCAATCAAGGGGGACTGAAGCTTTCTTT
j_gene: TRBJ2-7; v_gene: TRBV11-2; abundance: few; d_gene: NA; CDR3aa: CASSLPPLYEQYF; CDR3nt: TGTGCCAGCAGCCTCCCCCCCCTCTACGAGCAGTACTTC
j_gene: TRBJ2-3; v_gene: TRBV6-5; abundance: once; d_gene: NA; CDR3aa: CASGRGRDTQYF; CDR3nt: TGTGCCAGCGGGCGGGGGCGGGATACGCAGTATTTT
j_gene: TRBJ2-5; v_gene: TRBV5-4; abundance: NA; d_gene: TRBD2; CDR3aa: CASSLAGGTQETQYF; CDR3nt: TGTGCCAGCAGTTTAGCGGGGGGAACCCAAGAGACCCAGTACTTC
j_gene: TRBJ2-5; v_gene: TRBV2; abundance: few; d_gene: NA; CDR3aa: CASSSQGGRGQVTQYF; CDR3nt: TGTGCCAGCAGCTCCCAGGGGGGCAGGGGTCAGGTCACCCAGTACTTC
j_gene: TRBJ2-7; v_gene: TRBV5-1; abundance: NA; d_gene: NA; CDR3aa: CASSSREGYEQYF; CDR3nt: TGCGCCAGCAGCTCCAGGGAAGGCTACGAGCAGTACTTC
j_gene: TRBJ1-5; v_gene: TRBV9; abundance: few; d_gene: NA; CDR3aa: CASSAGTQPNQPQHF; CDR3nt: TGTGCCAGCAGCGCCGGGACTCAACCCAATCAGCCCCAGCATTTT
j_gene: TRBJ2-7; v_gene: TRBV14; abundance: NA; d_gene: TRBD2; CDR3aa: CASRRAGGSYEQYF; CDR3nt: TGTGCCAGCAGGAGAGCGGGGGGTAGCTACGAGCAGTACTTC
j_gene: TRBJ1-3; v_gene: TRBV14; abundance: NA; d_gene: NA; CDR3aa: CASSQYTSGNTIYF; CDR3nt: TGTGCCAGCAGCCAATACACGTCTGGAAACACCATATATTTT
j_gene: TRBJ1-1; v_gene: TRBV7-8; abundance: NA; d_gene: TRBD1; CDR3aa: CASSFDRGLSEAFF; CDR3nt: TGTGCCAGCAGCTTTGACAGGGGACTCTCTGAAGCTTTCTTT
j_gene: TRBJ1-2; v_gene: TRBV29-1; abundance: NA; d_gene: NA; CDR3aa: CSVTLGGWLGYTF; CDR3nt: TGCAGCGTTACCCTGGGAGGATGGTTGGGCTACACCTTC
j_gene: TRBJ1-1; v_gene: TRBV5-6; abundance: NA; d_gene: NA; CDR3aa: CASSGPQGANTEAFF; CDR3nt: TGTGCCAGCAGCGGGCCCCAAGGGGCGAACACTGAAGCTTTCTTT